The T cell receptor beta chain described here comes from a study of long-term antiretroviral therapy in people with HIV. This was the immunoSEQ v3.0 assay at survey level. Libraries were prepared by immunoSEQ multiplex PCR; TCRdb keeps only in-frame clonotypes and omits some of them. Here the sample spans 20,000 to 25,000 clones, nearly 95% being singletons. On this clone itself: No antigen is known for it.

Study results and caveats: ART adherence was not documented, and neither viral resistance nor therapy changes had any data. ART-treated samples gained diversity yet remained below transplant donor controls. Gathering of blood took place between about 2003 and 2017, possibly under older ART regimens. Clones that had undergone expansion before ART dominated the repertoire at all time points.

The TCR was taken from a woman aged 50 to 60 with HIV. The specimen was unsorted PBMCs, collected 4.4 years after starting antiretroviral therapy.

The CDR3 loop is CASSPAAGRSYEQYF. CDR3 nucleotide sequence: TGTGCCAGCAGCCCGGCGGCAGGGAGGTCCTACGAGCAGTACTTC. The chain has TRBV7-9 and TRBJ2-7; a weak D match, TRBD2 (6 bases). V lost 5 bases and J lost 1, with 15 bases in between. The CDR3 length is 15 residues. Germline loops: CDR1 SEHNR, CDR2 FQNEAQ (reference sequence).